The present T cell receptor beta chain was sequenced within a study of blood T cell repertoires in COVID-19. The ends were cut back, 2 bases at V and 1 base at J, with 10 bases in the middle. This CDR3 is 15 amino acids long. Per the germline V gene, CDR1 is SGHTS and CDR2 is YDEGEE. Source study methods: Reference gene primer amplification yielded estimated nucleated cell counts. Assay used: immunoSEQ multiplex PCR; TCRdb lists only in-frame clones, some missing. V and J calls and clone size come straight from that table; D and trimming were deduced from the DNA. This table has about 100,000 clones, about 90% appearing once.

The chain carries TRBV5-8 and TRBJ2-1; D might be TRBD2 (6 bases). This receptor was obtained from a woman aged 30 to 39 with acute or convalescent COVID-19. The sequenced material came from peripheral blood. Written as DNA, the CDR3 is TGTGCCAGCAGCTTTAGTGGGAGGTCCTACAATGAGCAGTTCTTC. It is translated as CASSFSGRSYNEQFF.